This TCR beta chain derives from a study of CD8+ T cells in alopecia areata (dated by TCRdb to the late 2010s). For context, the study as a whole: In both human patients and the C3H/HeJ mouse model, the study applied high-throughput TCRbeta sequencing to look at T cell clonal expansion in alopecia areata. Human TCRbeta sequencing covered scalp tissue and sorted CD4+ and CD8+ peripheral blood T cells from patchy and totalis/universalis alopecia areata patients and healthy controls. Clonality in the scalp was compared among normal scalp (n=4), patchy alopecia areata scalp (n=8), and alopecia totalis/universalis scalp (n=8). The RNA source kit depended on sample type: the PAXgene miRNA kit for fixed scalp, the miRNeasy kit for PBMCs, and the RNeasy kit for mouse skin. Amplification of TCRbeta CDR3 regions was done by immunoSEQ multiplex PCR using 35 Vbeta forward primers and 13 Jbeta reverse primers. Paper-wide results and their limitations: Unlike mouse skin, where gammadelta T cells dominate, normal human skin contains resident alphabeta T cells that get sequenced too, which complicates analysis of the scalp TCR repertoire. Compared with normal scalp, lesional scalp, particularly in alopecia totalis/universalis, had higher clonality and more expanded CD8+ clones, which suggests antigenic drive. Shared TCR sequences between patients were less evident than in mice, which may be partly attributable to HLA diversity in the patient population.

Trimming removed 4 bases from V and 5 bases from J, leaving 7 bases between the germline ends. Measured from the cysteine to the phenylalanine, the CDR3 is 11 residues long. The retained sequence is limited to the CDR3, 33 bases, with the frame set at the first base. For CDR1 and CDR2, the germline V gene lists SQVTM and ANQGSEA. PBMCs were separated by density centrifugation and stained for CD3, CD4 and CD8, after which CD4+ and CD8+ T cells were sorted on a FACSAria. Scalp biopsies and blood samples were provided by unaffected controls. Library prep was done by the immunoSEQ multiplex PCR assay. RNA was extracted from all samples and reverse transcribed into cDNA as template for TCR sequencing. First-strand cDNA was synthesized using SuperScript III with a 2:1 mix of oligo-dT and random hexamers. A synthetic immune receptor repertoire was used to gauge amplification bias, and whatever bias remained was removed computationally. On the authors' methods: Raw reads were preprocessed for error removal, and CDR3 was defined according to IMGT conventions as running from the conserved cysteine to phenylalanine. Clonality was computed as 1 minus the Shannon entropy, with the entropy normalized by log2 of the number of productive unique TCRs. Scalp TCRbeta sequences were cross-referenced with sorted blood CD4 and CD8 repertoires so that the CD4 or CD8 identity of scalp clones could be inferred. The source is immuneACCESS, and TCRdb retained only in-frame sequences with V and J called. Part of the clones is not carried over; for the studies checked, unresolved V genes explain less than half of this, and the remainder is unexplained. V, J and clone size derive from that table, while D and trimming were established from the DNA sequence. For this sample there are some 150,000 clones; roughly 58% appear just once. The leading ten clones occupy 35% to 40% of the sample.

This clone was counted a few times. Its antigen has not been determined. No base quality values were provided; no much bigger clone lies one nucleotide off. The sample contains more than one DNA sequence encoding this CDR3. This receptor was identified in a human donor in good health. Input material: CD8+ T cells sorted from blood. Here the chain combines TRBV29-1 and TRBJ2-3; TRBD1 might be the D gene, on 6 matching bases. The DNA sequence reads TGCAGCGTTGGAGGGGGAGATACGCAGTATTTT. Its protein reads: CSVGGGDTQYF.